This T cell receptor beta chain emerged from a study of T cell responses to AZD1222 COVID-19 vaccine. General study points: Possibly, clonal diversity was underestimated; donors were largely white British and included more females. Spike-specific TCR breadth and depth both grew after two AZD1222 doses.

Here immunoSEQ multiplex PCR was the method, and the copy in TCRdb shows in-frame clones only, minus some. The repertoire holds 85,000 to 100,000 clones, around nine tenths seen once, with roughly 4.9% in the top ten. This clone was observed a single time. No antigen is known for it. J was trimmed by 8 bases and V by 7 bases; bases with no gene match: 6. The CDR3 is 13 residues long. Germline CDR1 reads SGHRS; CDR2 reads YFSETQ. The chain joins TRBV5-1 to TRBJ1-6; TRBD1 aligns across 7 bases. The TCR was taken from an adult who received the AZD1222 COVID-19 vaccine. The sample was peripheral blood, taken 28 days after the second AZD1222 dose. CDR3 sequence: CASGDSPDSPLHF. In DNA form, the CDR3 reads TGCGCCAGCGGGGACAGTCCCGATTCACCCCTCCACTTT.